The present T cell receptor (beta chain) was sequenced within a study of shared clonotypes between healthy human individuals. Turning to this clone: Its antigen remains unknown.

The study's findings and limits: Rarefaction demonstrated incomplete sorted-subset sequencing despite large depth. A reduction in generation probabilities was seen for non-shared clonotypes relative to those shared by all four donors.

Sorted-subset replicate PCR reactions were performed with about 200 ng DNA, corresponding to about 30,000 T cell genomes. In the study's own analysis: ImmunoSEQ gave junction-only sequences without quality scores, so filtering differed. This table comes from immunoSEQ multiplex PCR, and its TCRdb copy is limited to in-frame clones, with some not included. V, J and clone size are those of that table, while D and trimming were read from the DNA. The sample shows 2 million to 2.5 million clones, 95% of them seen only once. This CDR3 spans 15 amino acids. Germline lookup yields CDR1 MNHNS and CDR2 SASEGT. Unmatched junction bases numbered 9, after V lost 6 bases and J lost 3 bases.

This chain links TRBV6-1 with TRBJ2-3, with 7 bases matching TRBD1. Specimen: naive CD4+ T cells sorted from blood. Specified subset: CD45RA+ positively selected. The source of this sequence is a man aged 18 to 30 in good health. CDR3 nucleotide sequence: TGTGCCAGCAGAACACAGGGGAGAGGTACAGATACGCAGTATTTT. Amino acid sequence: CASRTQGRGTDTQYF.